These 2 T cell receptor beta chains came from one sample sequenced in a study of blood T cell repertoires in COVID-19. TCRdb's table, derived via immunoSEQ multiplex PCR, lists solely in-frame clones and lacks some. Of nearly 350,000 clones in the sample, approximately 90% are singletons; the top ten hold under 3.5%. The specimen sequenced was peripheral blood. Receptors originate from a woman aged 18-29 years who had recovered from COVID-19.

The chain uses TRBV7-2 and TRBJ2-5; 7 nucleotides line up with TRBD2. Trimming removed 8 bases from V and 1 base from J; junction bases left unmatched: 10. Looked up from germline, CDR1 is SGHTA and CDR2 is FQGNSA. This CDR3 contains 15 residues. CDR3 coding DNA: TGTGCCAGCGTACCTAGGGGACTACTCCAAGAGACCCAGTACTTC. Translating it yields CASVPRGLLQETQYF.

The V gene is TRBV7-6, the J gene TRBJ1-2; weak D call: TRBD1 (5 bases). CDR3 length: 13 residues. Per germline, CDR1 SGHVS and CDR2 FNYEAQ. Trimming stripped 2 bases from V and 6 bases from J, with 10 bases between. CDR3 coding DNA: TGTGCCAGCAGCTTATCAGGGTGGGATGGCTACACCTTC. Translating gives CASSLSGWDGYTF.